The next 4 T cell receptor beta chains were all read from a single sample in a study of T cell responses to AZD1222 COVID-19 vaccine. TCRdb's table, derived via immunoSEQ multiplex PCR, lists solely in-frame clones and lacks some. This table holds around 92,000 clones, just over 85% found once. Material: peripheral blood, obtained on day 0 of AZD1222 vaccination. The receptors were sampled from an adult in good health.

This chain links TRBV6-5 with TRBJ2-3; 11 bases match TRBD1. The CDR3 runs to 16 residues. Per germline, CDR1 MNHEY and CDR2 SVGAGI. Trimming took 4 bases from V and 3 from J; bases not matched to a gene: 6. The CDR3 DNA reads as TGTGCCAGCAGTTTCCGGGACAGGGGGTGGACAGATACGCAGTATTTT. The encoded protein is CASSFRDRGWTDTQYF.

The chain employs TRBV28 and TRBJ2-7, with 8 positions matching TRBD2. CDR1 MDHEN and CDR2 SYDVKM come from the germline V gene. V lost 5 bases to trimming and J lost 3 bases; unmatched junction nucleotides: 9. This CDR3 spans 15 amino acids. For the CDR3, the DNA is TGTGCCAGCAGTACATTAGCGGGGAACCTCTACGAGCAGTACTTC. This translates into CASSTLAGNLYEQYF.

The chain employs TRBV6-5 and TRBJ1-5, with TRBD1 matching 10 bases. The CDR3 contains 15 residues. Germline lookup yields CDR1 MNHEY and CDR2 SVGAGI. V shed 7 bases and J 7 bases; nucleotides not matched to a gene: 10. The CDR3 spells CASNSGTGVGQPQHF. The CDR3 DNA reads TGTGCCAGCAATTCCGGGACAGGGGTGGGGCAGCCCCAGCATTTT.

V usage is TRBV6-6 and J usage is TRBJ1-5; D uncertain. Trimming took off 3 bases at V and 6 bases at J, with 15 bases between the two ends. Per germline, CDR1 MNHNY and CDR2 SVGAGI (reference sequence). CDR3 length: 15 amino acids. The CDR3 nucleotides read TGTGCCAGCAGTTATACTCCCCAGCCCGGTCAGCCCCAGCATTTT. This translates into CASSYTPQPGQPQHF.